A selection of T cell receptor beta chains follows, all from one sample in a study of shared clonotypes between healthy human individuals. The protocol was immunoSEQ multiplex PCR, while the TCRdb copy is restricted to in-frame clones and leaves out a portion. Found here are 2 million to 2.5 million clones, just under 95% of them singletons; the top ten hold 0.3% to 0.45%. Sequencing was done on a sample of naive CD4+ T cells from PBMCs. The receptors were sampled from a man between 18 and 35 years old in good health. Some clones in this sample may be carry-over from other donors' samples. CDR3s include the opening cysteine and the closing phenylalanine or tryptophan. The D gene is left open where the match is weak. Clone size appears in some rows only: once, few, many, or a class for an expanded clone.

V	D	size	J	CDR3	DNA
TRBV19	-	-	TRBJ1-5	CASSGLGNQPQHF	TGTGCCAGTAGTGGACTCGGGAATCAGCCCCAGCATTTT
TRBV28	TRBD2	-	TRBJ2-7	CASSFQEAASGRIEQYF	TGTGCCAGCAGTTTCCAAGAGGCAGCCAGCGGGAGGATCGAGCAGTACTTC
TRBV11-2	-	-	TRBJ1-5	CASTEPQHF	TGTGCCAGCACCGAGCCCCAGCATTTT
TRBV29-1	TRBD1	-	TRBJ2-7	CSVEGRQGSFYEQYF	TGCAGCGTTGAAGGGCGACAGGGGTCTTTCTACGAGCAGTACTTC
TRBV10-3	TRBD2	-	TRBJ2-7	CATAGGYEQYF	TGTGCCACCGCGGGGGGCTACGAGCAGTACTTC
TRBV27	-	once	TRBJ1-1	CASSLSGAGTNTEAFF	TGTGCCAGCAGTTTATCAGGGGCAGGGACGAACACTGAAGCTTTCTTT
TRBV18	-	-	TRBJ1-1	CASSPSTVEAFF	TGTGCCAGCTCACCAAGCACCGTTGAAGCTTTCTTT
TRBV9	TRBD1	once	TRBJ2-7	CASSAQGTSYEQYF	TGTGCCAGCAGCGCACAGGGGACCTCCTACGAGCAGTACTTC
TRBV7-9	TRBD1	-	TRBJ1-1	CASSPRRDRAAIAFF	TGTGCCAGCAGCCCAAGGCGGGACAGGGCAGCTATTGCTTTCTTT
TRBV2	-	-	TRBJ2-7	CASRQGPVGEQYF	TGTGCCAGCAGGCAGGGTCCAGTGGGCGAGCAGTACTTC
TRBV30	-	once	TRBJ1-6	CAWLPGLAIPLHF	TGTGCCTGGTTGCCGGGCCTCGCTATCCCCCTCCACTTT
TRBV28	-	-	TRBJ2-7	CASSLWSQGLREQYF	TGTGCCAGCAGTTTATGGAGTCAGGGATTACGCGAGCAGTACTTC
TRBV9	TRBD2	-	TRBJ2-7	CASSQAGTSFHEQYF	TGTGCCAGCAGCCAAGCCGGGACTAGCTTTCACGAGCAGTACTTC
TRBV28	-	-	TRBJ1-2	CASSVFGGGGYTF	TGTGCCAGCAGTGTCTTTGGGGGCGGGGGCTACACCTTC
TRBV6-4	TRBD2	once	TRBJ2-1	CASSEMTSGSGEQFF	TGTGCCAGCAGTGAAATGACTAGCGGGAGTGGGGAGCAGTTCTTC
TRBV20-1	-	-	TRBJ2-7	CSAHRVHEQYF	TGCAGTGCGCACAGGGTCCACGAGCAGTACTTC
TRBV7-9	-	-	TRBJ1-3	CASSLVGVPGNTIYF	TGTGCCAGCAGCTTAGTAGGGGTTCCTGGAAACACCATATATTTT
TRBV4-3	-	-	TRBJ1-4	CASSDTGAGNEKLFF	TGCGCCAGCAGCGACACGGGGGCAGGGAATGAAAAACTGTTTTTT
TRBV7-2	TRBD1	-	TRBJ1-1	CASSRGQLGGTEAFF	TGTGCCAGCAGCCGGGGACAGCTAGGGGGGACTGAAGCTTTCTTT
TRBV28	-	once	TRBJ2-5	CASNFRLDTLTETQYF	TGTGCCAGCAATTTCAGGTTGGACACGCTAACAGAGACCCAGTACTTC
TRBV7-9	-	-	TRBJ1-3	CASSLGGTQIYF	TGTGCCAGCAGCTTAGGAGGGACGCAAATATATTTT
TRBV30	-	-	TRBJ1-1	CAWSRLNLGTEAFF	TGTGCCTGGAGCCGGTTGAATCTGGGCACTGAAGCTTTCTTT
TRBV28	-	-	TRBJ2-7	CASTFLGSPHEQYF	TGTGCCAGCACTTTCCTGGGATCTCCCCACGAGCAGTACTTC
TRBV5-1	TRBD2	-	TRBJ2-7	CASSPLAGGPTEQYF	TGCGCCAGCAGCCCCTTAGCGGGAGGGCCTACCGAGCAGTACTTC
TRBV19	-	-	TRBJ2-3	CASSINTGRLDTQYF	TGTGCCAGTAGTATTAATACAGGAAGGTTGGATACGCAGTATTTT
TRBV10-3	TRBD2	-	TRBJ2-3	CAISMGLAGTDTQYF	TGTGCCATCAGTATGGGACTAGCGGGAACAGATACGCAGTATTTT
TRBV7-2	TRBD1	-	TRBJ1-2	CASSLSSGTGLHGYTF	TGTGCCAGCAGCTTATCGTCCGGGACAGGGTTGCATGGCTACACCTTC
TRBV6-1	TRBD2	-	TRBJ2-7	CASTHSGSSYEQYF	TGTGCCAGCACCCACAGCGGGAGCTCCTACGAGCAGTACTTC
TRBV18	TRBD1	-	TRBJ1-1	CASSPGTGGRDTEAFF	TGTGCCAGCTCACCGGGGACAGGGGGGCGAGACACTGAAGCTTTCTTT
TRBV7-3	TRBD2	-	TRBJ2-1	CASSLRREGVLGEQFF	TGTGCCAGCAGCTTAAGGCGGGAGGGGGTGTTGGGTGAGCAGTTCTTC
TRBV18	-	-	TRBJ1-1	CASSLAGPEAFF	TGTGCCAGCTCACTCGCGGGACCTGAAGCTTTCTTT
TRBV4-2	-	-	TRBJ2-3	CASSPSPGIGTDTQYF	TGTGCCAGCAGCCCCTCCCCCGGGATCGGCACAGATACGCAGTATTTT
TRBV29-1	-	-	TRBJ1-5	CSVGGGNQPQHF	TGCAGCGTTGGGGGGGGGAATCAGCCCCAGCATTTT
TRBV2	-	-	TRBJ2-5	CASTKEGGEQETQYF	TGTGCCAGCACTAAAGAAGGGGGGGAACAAGAGACCCAGTACTTC
TRBV5-1	TRBD2	-	TRBJ2-3	CASSLGPGGRTDTQYF	TGCGCCAGCAGCTTGGGTCCGGGAGGAAGAACAGATACGCAGTATTTT
TRBV30	-	-	TRBJ1-5	CAWTRPGNNQPQHF	TGTGCCTGGACCCGACCAGGGAACAATCAGCCCCAGCATTTT
TRBV30	TRBD2	-	TRBJ2-4	CAWSGGTSGVIAKNIQYF	TGTGCCTGGAGTGGCGGGACTAGCGGAGTTATAGCCAAAAACATTCAGTACTTC
TRBV5-5	TRBD1	-	TRBJ2-3	CASSLMLGQAAGSDTQYF	TGTGCCAGCAGCTTGATGTTGGGACAGGCGGCGGGATCCGATACGCAGTATTTT
TRBV5-6	-	-	TRBJ2-7	CASSLLDALYEQYF	TGTGCCAGCAGCTTGTTGGACGCACTCTACGAGCAGTACTTC
TRBV2	-	-	TRBJ1-1	CASSPEQATEAFF	TGTGCCAGCAGTCCAGAGCAAGCCACTGAAGCTTTCTTT
TRBV28	-	once	TRBJ2-7	CASSLPSSSLVEQYF	TGTGCCAGCAGTTTACCCTCTAGCAGCTTAGTCGAGCAGTACTTC
TRBV28	-	-	TRBJ2-2	CASAAPWASGELFF	TGTGCCAGCGCAGCCCCCTGGGCGTCCGGGGAGCTGTTTTTT
TRBV4-1	TRBD1	-	TRBJ2-7	CASSRQGSYEQYF	TGCGCCAGCAGCCGACAGGGTTCCTACGAGCAGTACTTC
TRBV7-9	-	-	TRBJ1-1	CVSEGQAEAFF	TGTGTATCGGAGGGTCAGGCTGAAGCTTTCTTT
TRBV9	TRBD2	once	TRBJ2-1	CASSFLSGNYNEQFF	TGTGCCAGCTCCTTTCTCAGCGGGAATTACAATGAGCAGTTCTTC
TRBV11-2	-	-	TRBJ2-7	CASSRAGSGAYEQYF	TGTGCCAGCAGCCGGGCAGGGTCGGGGGCCTACGAGCAGTACTTC
TRBV4-3	TRBD1	-	TRBJ1-2	CASSQVGTGHYGYTF	TGCGCCAGCAGCCAAGTCGGGACAGGGCACTATGGCTACACCTTC